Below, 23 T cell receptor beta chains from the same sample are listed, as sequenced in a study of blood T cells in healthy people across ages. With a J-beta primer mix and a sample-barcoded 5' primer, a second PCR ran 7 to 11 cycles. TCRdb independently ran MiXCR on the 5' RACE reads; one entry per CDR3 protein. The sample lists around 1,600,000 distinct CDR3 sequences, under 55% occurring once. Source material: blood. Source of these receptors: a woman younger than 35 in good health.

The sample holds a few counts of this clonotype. CDR3 DNA sequence: TGCAGCGTTGGAAATGGGGGAATTCACGAGCAGTACTTC. This sequence encodes CSVGNGGIHEQYF. This chain joins TRBV29-1 and TRBJ2-7; D may match TRBD1 or TRBD2 (5 bases each). Germline CDR1 and CDR2: SQVTM and ANQGSEA. V was clipped by 4 bases and J by 5 bases, with 15 bases between them. CDR3 length: 13 amino acids.

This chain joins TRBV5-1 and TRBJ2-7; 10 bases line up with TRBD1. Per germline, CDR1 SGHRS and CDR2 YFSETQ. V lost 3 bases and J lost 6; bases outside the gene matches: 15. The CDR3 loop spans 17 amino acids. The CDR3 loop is CASSSKPSRTGGSEQYF. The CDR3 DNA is TGCGCCAGCAGCTCAAAACCTTCCAGGACAGGGGGATCCGAGCAGTACTTC.

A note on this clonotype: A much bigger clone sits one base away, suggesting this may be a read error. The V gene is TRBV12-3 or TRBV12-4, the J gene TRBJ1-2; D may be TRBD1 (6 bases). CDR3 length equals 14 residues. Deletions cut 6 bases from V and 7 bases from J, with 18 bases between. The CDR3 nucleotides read TGTGCCAGCAGCCAACAGGGCCCTCTTGGTGGCTACACCTTC. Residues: CASSQQGPLGGYTF.

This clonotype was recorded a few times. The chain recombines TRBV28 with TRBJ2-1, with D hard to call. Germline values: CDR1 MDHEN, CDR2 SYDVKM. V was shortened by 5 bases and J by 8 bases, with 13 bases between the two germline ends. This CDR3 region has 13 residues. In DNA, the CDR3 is TGTGCCAGCAGTCTCTTCTTATGGGATGAGCAGTTCTTC. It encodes CASSLFLWDEQFF.

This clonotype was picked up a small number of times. CDR3 amino acids: CASSYSRDSPSGWNEQFF. Written as DNA, the CDR3 is TGTGCCAGCAGTTACTCGCGGGACAGTCCCTCCGGGTGGAATGAGCAGTTCTTC. The J gene is TRBJ2-1, the V gene TRBV6-5, with TRBD1 as a possible D gene (7 bases). The germline V gene encodes CDR1 MNHEY and CDR2 SVGAGI. Trimming shortened V by 0 bases and J by 7 bases, and 22 bases separated the two germline ends. The length of the CDR3 is 18 residues.

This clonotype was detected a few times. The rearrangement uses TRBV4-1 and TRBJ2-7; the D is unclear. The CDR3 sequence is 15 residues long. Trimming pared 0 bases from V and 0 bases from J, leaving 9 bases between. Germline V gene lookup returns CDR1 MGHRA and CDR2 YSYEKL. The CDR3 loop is CASSQDPAYSYEQYF. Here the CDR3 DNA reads TGCGCCAGCAGCCAAGATCCCGCCTACTCCTACGAGCAGTACTTC.

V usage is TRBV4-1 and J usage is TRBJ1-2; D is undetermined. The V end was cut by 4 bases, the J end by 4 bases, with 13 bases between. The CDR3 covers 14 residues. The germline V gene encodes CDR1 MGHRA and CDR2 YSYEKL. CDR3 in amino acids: CASSPLPPIYGYTF. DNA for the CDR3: TGCGCCAGCAGCCCCCTACCCCCAATCTATGGCTACACCTTC.

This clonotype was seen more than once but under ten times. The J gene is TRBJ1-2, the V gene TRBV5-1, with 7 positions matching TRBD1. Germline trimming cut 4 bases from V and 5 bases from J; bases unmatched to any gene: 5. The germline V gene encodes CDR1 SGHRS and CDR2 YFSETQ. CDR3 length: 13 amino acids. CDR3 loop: CASSLATGYGYTF. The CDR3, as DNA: TGCGCCAGCAGCCTTGCGACAGGGTATGGCTACACCTTC.

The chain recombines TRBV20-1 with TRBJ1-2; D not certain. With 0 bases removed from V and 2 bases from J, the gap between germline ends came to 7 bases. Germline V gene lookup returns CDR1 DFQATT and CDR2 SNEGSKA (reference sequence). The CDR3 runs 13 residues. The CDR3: CSARDWENYGYTF. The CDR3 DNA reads TGCAGTGCTAGAGATTGGGAGAACTATGGCTACACCTTC.

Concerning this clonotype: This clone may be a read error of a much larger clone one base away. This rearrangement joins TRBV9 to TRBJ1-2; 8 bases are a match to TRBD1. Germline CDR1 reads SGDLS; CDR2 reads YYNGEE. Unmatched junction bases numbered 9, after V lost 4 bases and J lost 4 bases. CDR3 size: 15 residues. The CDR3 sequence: CASSLPAGGVYGYTF. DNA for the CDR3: TGTGCCAGCAGCCTACCCGCAGGGGGCGTCTATGGCTACACCTTC.

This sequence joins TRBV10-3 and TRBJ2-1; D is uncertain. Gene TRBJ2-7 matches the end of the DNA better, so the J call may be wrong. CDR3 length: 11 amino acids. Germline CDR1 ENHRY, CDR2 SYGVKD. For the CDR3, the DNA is TGTGCCATCAACTCCTACAATGAGCAGTACTTC. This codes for CAINSYNEQYF.

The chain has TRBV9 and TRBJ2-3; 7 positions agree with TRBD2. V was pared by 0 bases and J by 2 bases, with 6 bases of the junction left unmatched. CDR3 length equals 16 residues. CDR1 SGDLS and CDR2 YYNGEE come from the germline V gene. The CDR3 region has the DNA TGTGCCAGCAGCGTAGGCCAGCGGGGTATCACAGATACGCAGTATTTT. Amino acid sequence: CASSVGQRGITDTQYF.

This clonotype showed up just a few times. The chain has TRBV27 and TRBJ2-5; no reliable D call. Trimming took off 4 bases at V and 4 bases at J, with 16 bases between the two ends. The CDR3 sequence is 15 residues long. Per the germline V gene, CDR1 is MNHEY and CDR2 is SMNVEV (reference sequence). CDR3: CASSSPVGGGETQYF. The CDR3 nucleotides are TGTGCCAGCAGTTCCCCAGTCGGTGGCGGAGAGACCCAGTACTTC.

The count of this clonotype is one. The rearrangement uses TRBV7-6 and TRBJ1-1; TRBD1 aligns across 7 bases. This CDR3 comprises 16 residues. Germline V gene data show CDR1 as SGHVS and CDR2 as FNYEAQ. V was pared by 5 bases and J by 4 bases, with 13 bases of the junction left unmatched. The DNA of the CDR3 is TGTGCCAGCAGCCCCGTAAACCGACAGGGACGCACTGAAGCTTTCTTT. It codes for CASSPVNRQGRTEAFF.

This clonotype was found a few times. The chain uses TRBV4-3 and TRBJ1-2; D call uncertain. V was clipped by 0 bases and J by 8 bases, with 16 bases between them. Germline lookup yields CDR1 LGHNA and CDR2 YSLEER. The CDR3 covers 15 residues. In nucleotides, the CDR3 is TGCGCCAGCAGCCAAGATCTAGCGGCTCTTGACGGCTACACCTTC. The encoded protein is CASSQDLAALDGYTF.

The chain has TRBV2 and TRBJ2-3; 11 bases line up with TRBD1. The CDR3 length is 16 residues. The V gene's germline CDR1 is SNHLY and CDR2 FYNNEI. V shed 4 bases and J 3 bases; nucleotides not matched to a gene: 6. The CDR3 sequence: CASSGPGTGGTDTQYF. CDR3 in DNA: TGTGCCAGCAGTGGTCCTGGGACAGGGGGAACAGATACGCAGTATTTT.

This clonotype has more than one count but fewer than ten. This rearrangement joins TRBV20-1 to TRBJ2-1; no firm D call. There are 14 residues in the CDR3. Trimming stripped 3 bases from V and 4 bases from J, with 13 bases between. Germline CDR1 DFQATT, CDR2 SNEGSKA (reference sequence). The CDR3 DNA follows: TGCAGTGCTAGCTCTTTAATAGGGTACAATGAGCAGTTCTTC. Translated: CSASSLIGYNEQFF.

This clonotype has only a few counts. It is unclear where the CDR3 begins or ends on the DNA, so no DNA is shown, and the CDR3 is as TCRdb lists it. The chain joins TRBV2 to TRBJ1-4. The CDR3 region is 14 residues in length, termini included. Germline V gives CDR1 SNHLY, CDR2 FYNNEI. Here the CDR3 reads CASSVPPSDEKLFF.

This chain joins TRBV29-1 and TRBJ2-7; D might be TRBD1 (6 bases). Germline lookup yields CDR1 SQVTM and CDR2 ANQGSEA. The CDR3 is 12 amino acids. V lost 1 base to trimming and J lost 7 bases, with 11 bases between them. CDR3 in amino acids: CSVEGRDNEQYF. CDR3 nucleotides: TGCAGCGTTGAAGGCCGGGACAATGAGCAGTACTTC.

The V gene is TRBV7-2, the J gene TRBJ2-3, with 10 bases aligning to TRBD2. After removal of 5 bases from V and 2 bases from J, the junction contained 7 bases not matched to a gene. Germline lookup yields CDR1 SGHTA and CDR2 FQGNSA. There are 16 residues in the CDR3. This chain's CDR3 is CASSIPLAGPTDTQYF. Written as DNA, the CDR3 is TGTGCCAGCAGCATACCACTAGCGGGACCCACAGATACGCAGTATTTT.

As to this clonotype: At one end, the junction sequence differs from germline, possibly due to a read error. CDR3 nucleotides: TGCGCCAGCAGCTTCGGGGGGGGCACAGGTACGCAGTATTTT. It codes for CASSFGGGTGTQYF. The chain is built from TRBV5-1 and TRBJ2-3; 8 bases agree with TRBD2. The CDR3 consists of 14 residues. CDR1 SGHRS and CDR2 YFSETQ come from the germline V gene.

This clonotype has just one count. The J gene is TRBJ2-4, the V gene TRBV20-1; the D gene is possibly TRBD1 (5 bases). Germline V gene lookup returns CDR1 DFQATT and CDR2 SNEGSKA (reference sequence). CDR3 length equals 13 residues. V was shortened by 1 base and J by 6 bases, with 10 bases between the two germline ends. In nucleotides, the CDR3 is TGCAGTGCTAGAGCTGGGGCAGGAAACATTCAGTACTTC. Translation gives CSARAGAGNIQYF.

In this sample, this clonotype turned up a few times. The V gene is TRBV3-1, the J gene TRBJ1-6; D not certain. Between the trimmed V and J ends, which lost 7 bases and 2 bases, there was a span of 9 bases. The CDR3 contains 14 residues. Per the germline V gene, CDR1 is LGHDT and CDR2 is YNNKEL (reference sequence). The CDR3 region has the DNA TGTGCCAGCATGTTGTCGACCTATAATTCACCCCTCCACTTT. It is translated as CASMLSTYNSPLHF.